This T cell receptor (beta chain) was sequenced for a study of blood T cell repertoires in COVID-19. Profiling relied on immunoSEQ multiplex PCR, and the TCRdb table lists in-frame clones only, not all of them. The sample contains 250,000 to 400,000 clones, around 88% of which appear only once. Seattle participants joined during active infection and were tracked over time. V shed 6 bases, J shed 7 bases, and the junction held 8 bases outside the gene matches. Germline loops: CDR1 MNHNY, CDR2 SVGAGI (reference sequence). This CDR3 is 13 amino acids long. Sequencing input: peripheral blood. The chain links TRBV6-6 to TRBJ1-2; the match to TRBD1 covers 7 bases. The clonotype originates from a woman in her twenties or thirties with COVID-19, enrolled during active disease. The CDR3 region is CASSSTTGVGYTF. CDR3 sequence (DNA): TGTGCCAGCAGCTCAACCACAGGGGTTGGCTACACCTTC.